This is a list of T cell receptor beta chains from one sample in a study of CD8+CD57+ T cells in acquired aplastic anemia. Via MiXCR, TCRdb re-called the reads, giving one row per CDR3 protein. The table includes fewer than 250,000 distinct CDR3 sequences, about 53% detected once. Sequencing was carried out using sorted CD4+, CD8+, or CD8+CD57+ T cells (not recorded which) from PBMCs. The receptors shown here come from a human donor in good health, serving as a control. The CDR3 runs from the conserved cysteine through the conserved F or W. Each record gives: D gene, V gene, J gene, clone size, CDR3 DNA, CDR3 protein. A D gene is named only where the DNA matches it firmly. The listing skips clone size in some rows; elsewhere it reads once, few, many or a size class.

D gene: TRBD1; V gene: TRBV7-2; J gene: TRBJ2-3; clone size: NA; CDR3 DNA: TGTGCCAGCAGCTATGCCGGGACAGGGCCAGATACGCAGTATTTT; CDR3 protein: CASSYAGTGPDTQYF
D gene: TRBD2; V gene: TRBV20-1; J gene: TRBJ2-3; clone size: few; CDR3 DNA: TGCAGTGCTAAGTTAGCGGGGGCGCGCACAGATACGCAGTATTTT; CDR3 protein: CSAKLAGARTDTQYF
D gene: NA; V gene: TRBV15; J gene: TRBJ1-5; clone size: NA; CDR3 DNA: TGTGCCACCAGCAGAGATCGGGGTAGCAGAAACCAGCCCCAGCATTTT; CDR3 protein: CATSRDRGSRNQPQHF
D gene: TRBD2; V gene: TRBV7-2; J gene: TRBJ2-5; clone size: NA; CDR3 DNA: TGTGCCAGCAGCCCGCACGCCCGACGTCAAACCGGGACTAGCTGTGAGACCCGGTACTTC; CDR3 protein: CASSPHARRQTGTSCETRYF
D gene: TRBD1; V gene: TRBV29-1; J gene: TRBJ1-2; clone size: NA; CDR3 DNA: TGCAGCGTTGCCGACAGGGGCTATGGCTACACCTTC; CDR3 protein: CSVADRGYGYTF
D gene: TRBD1; V gene: TRBV4-2; J gene: TRBJ1-5; clone size: many; CDR3 DNA: TGTGCCAGCAGCCCTGTCGGGGACAGGGGAGGGCAGCCCCAGCATTTT; CDR3 protein: CASSPVGDRGGQPQHF
D gene: NA; V gene: TRBV20-1; J gene: TRBJ2-7; clone size: many; CDR3 DNA: TGCAGTGCTAGGAAACAGGAGACCTACGAGCAGTACTTC; CDR3 protein: CSARKQETYEQYF
D gene: TRBD1; V gene: TRBV20-1; J gene: TRBJ1-2; clone size: NA; CDR3 DNA: TGCAGTGCGCAGCGTGGACAGGCTGACTACACCTTC; CDR3 protein: CSAQRGQADYTF
D gene: TRBD2; V gene: TRBV6-5; J gene: TRBJ2-3; clone size: many; CDR3 DNA: TGTGCCAGCACCCAAAGCGGGGCGATCACAGATACGCAGTATTTT; CDR3 protein: CASTQSGAITDTQYF
D gene: NA; V gene: TRBV27; J gene: TRBJ2-7; clone size: many; CDR3 DNA: TGTGCCATCGGACAGCTATACGAGCAGTACTTC; CDR3 protein: CAIGQLYEQYF
D gene: TRBD1; V gene: TRBV27; J gene: TRBJ1-1; clone size: many; CDR3 DNA: TGTGCCAGCAGACCGGGACAGGGGACTGAAGCTTTCTTT; CDR3 protein: CASRPGQGTEAFF
D gene: NA; V gene: TRBV19; J gene: TRBJ1-1; clone size: NA; CDR3 DNA: TGTGCCAGTAGTCCGCATAGAGGGGGGACTGAAGCTTTCTTT; CDR3 protein: CASSPHRGGTEAFF
D gene: TRBD2; V gene: TRBV25-1; J gene: TRBJ2-7; clone size: NA; CDR3 DNA: TGTGCCAGCAGTGAATACGCGGGGGGGGTGGGAGAGCAGTACTTC; CDR3 protein: CASSEYAGGVGEQYF
D gene: NA; V gene: TRBV7-8; J gene: TRBJ2-7; clone size: NA; CDR3 DNA: TGTGCCAGCAGCCCGTGGGGGGATTACGAGCAGTACTTC; CDR3 protein: CASSPWGDYEQYF
D gene: NA; V gene: TRBV24-1; J gene: TRBJ1-2; clone size: many; CDR3 DNA: TGTGCCACTTCTCATACAGACTATGGCTACACCTTC; CDR3 protein: CATSHTDYGYTF
D gene: NA; V gene: TRBV5-6; J gene: TRBJ1-1; clone size: NA; CDR3 DNA: TGTGCCAGCGATGGCGGGACGGCGGGCACTGAAGCTTTCTTT; CDR3 protein: CASDGGTAGTEAFF
D gene: NA; V gene: TRBV19; J gene: TRBJ1-6; clone size: NA; CDR3 DNA: TGTGCCAGTAGTGCGACAGGAGCTAATTCACCCCTCCACTTT; CDR3 protein: CASSATGANSPLHF
D gene: NA; V gene: TRBV9; J gene: TRBJ2-1; clone size: few; CDR3 DNA: TGTGCCAGCAGCGACCCGAGCTCCTACAATGAGCAGTTCTTC; CDR3 protein: CASSDPSSYNEQFF
D gene: TRBD1; V gene: TRBV27; J gene: TRBJ2-7; clone size: many; CDR3 DNA: TGTGCCAGCAGCCCAACCGTTCCAACAGGGGGCGAGCAGTACTTC; CDR3 protein: CASSPTVPTGGEQYF
D gene: NA; V gene: TRBV20-1; J gene: TRBJ2-3; clone size: NA; CDR3 DNA: TGCAGTGCTAGATTGAGCACCGGCACAGATACGCAGTATTTT; CDR3 protein: CSARLSTGTDTQYF
D gene: TRBD1; V gene: TRBV7-2; J gene: TRBJ2-7; clone size: many; CDR3 DNA: TGTGCCAGCAGCTGGGTAACAGGGGGACTCTTCGACGAGCAGTACTTC; CDR3 protein: CASSWVTGGLFDEQYF
D gene: NA; V gene: TRBV7-2; J gene: TRBJ1-1; clone size: NA; CDR3 DNA: TGTGCCAGCAGCTACTCAACGTACACTGAAGCTTTCTTT; CDR3 protein: CASSYSTYTEAFF
D gene: NA; V gene: TRBV2; J gene: TRBJ1-2; clone size: many; CDR3 DNA: TGTGCCAGCAGTCCGAACTATGGCTACACCTTC; CDR3 protein: CASSPNYGYTF
D gene: NA; V gene: TRBV6-1; J gene: TRBJ2-7; clone size: many; CDR3 DNA: TGTGCCAGCAGTGAAGGGTGGGGTGGGTCCTACGAGCAGTACTTC; CDR3 protein: CASSEGWGGSYEQYF
D gene: TRBD1; V gene: TRBV19; J gene: TRBJ1-5; clone size: many; CDR3 DNA: TGTGCCAGTAGTATCATCACAGGGGCGGGGCAGCCCCAGCATTTT; CDR3 protein: CASSIITGAGQPQHF
D gene: TRBD1; V gene: TRBV5-1; J gene: TRBJ1-5; clone size: many; CDR3 DNA: TGCGCCAGCAGCCCAGGGGGCGGTCAGCCCCAGCATTTT; CDR3 protein: CASSPGGGQPQHF
D gene: TRBD1; V gene: TRBV5-1; J gene: TRBJ2-7; clone size: NA; CDR3 DNA: TGCGCCAGCAACTCGGGACAGGGGTCCTACGAGCAGTACTTC; CDR3 protein: CASNSGQGSYEQYF
D gene: NA; V gene: TRBV3-1; J gene: TRBJ1-5; clone size: NA; CDR3 DNA: TGTGCCAGCAGCGAAGGGGGGTATCAGCCCCAGCATTTT; CDR3 protein: CASSEGGYQPQHF
D gene: NA; V gene: TRBV7-9; J gene: TRBJ2-7; clone size: NA; CDR3 DNA: TGTGCCAGCAGCCAGGGCCGTCAGGGAACCTACGAGCAGTACTTC; CDR3 protein: CASSQGRQGTYEQYF
D gene: TRBD1; V gene: TRBV2; J gene: TRBJ2-5; clone size: NA; CDR3 DNA: TGTGCCAGCAGCTCCCACGACAGGGAAGAGACCCAGTACTTC; CDR3 protein: CASSSHDREETQYF
D gene: NA; V gene: TRBV20-1; J gene: TRBJ1-1; clone size: NA; CDR3 DNA: TGCAGTGTTCAGGACAGCATGAACACTGAAGCTTTCTTT; CDR3 protein: CSVQDSMNTEAFF
D gene: TRBD1; V gene: TRBV19; J gene: TRBJ1-4; clone size: many; CDR3 DNA: TGTGCCAGCCGAGACAGGGGTTTTGAAAAACTGTTTTTT; CDR3 protein: CASRDRGFEKLFF
D gene: TRBD1; V gene: TRBV19; J gene: TRBJ2-1; clone size: NA; CDR3 DNA: TGTGCCAGTGGTATTGGGACAGGGAGATACAATGGGCAGTTCTTC; CDR3 protein: CASGIGTGRYNGQFF
D gene: TRBD1; V gene: TRBV20-1; J gene: TRBJ1-1; clone size: NA; CDR3 DNA: TGCAGCGTTAGTCAGGGGGCCTCTGAAGCTTTCTTT; CDR3 protein: CSVSQGASEAFF
D gene: TRBD1; V gene: TRBV5-1; J gene: TRBJ1-1; clone size: NA; CDR3 DNA: TGCGCCAGCAGCTTGGAGGGCAGGGGGCACACTGAAGCTTTCTTT; CDR3 protein: CASSLEGRGHTEAFF
D gene: NA; V gene: TRBV9; J gene: TRBJ2-3; clone size: many; CDR3 DNA: TGTGCCAGCAGCGTAGATCCCCGAGATACGCAGTATTTT; CDR3 protein: CASSVDPRDTQYF
D gene: NA; V gene: TRBV7-7; J gene: TRBJ2-2; clone size: many; CDR3 DNA: TGTGCTAGCAGCATAGACAGCACCGGGGAGCTGTTTTTT; CDR3 protein: CASSIDSTGELFF
D gene: NA; V gene: TRBV3-2; J gene: TRBJ1-3; clone size: few; CDR3 DNA: TGTGCCAGCAGCCGCACAGGTGACTCTGGAAACACCATATATTTT; CDR3 protein: CASSRTGDSGNTIYF
D gene: NA; V gene: TRBV20-1; J gene: TRBJ1-1; clone size: once; CDR3 DNA: TGCAGTGCTAGGGGGGCAGGCCGATACACTGAAGCTTTCTTT; CDR3 protein: CSARGAGRYTEAFF
D gene: NA; V gene: TRBV28; J gene: TRBJ1-2; clone size: many; CDR3 DNA: TGTGCCAGCAGTAGAATAGGGGCAGGGGATGATGGCTACACCTTC; CDR3 protein: CASSRIGAGDDGYTF
D gene: TRBD1; V gene: TRBV15; J gene: TRBJ2-7; clone size: NA; CDR3 DNA: TGTGCCACCAGCAGCGGACAGGCCTCCTACGAGCAGTACTTC; CDR3 protein: CATSSGQASYEQYF
D gene: NA; V gene: TRBV7-9; J gene: TRBJ1-1; clone size: few; CDR3 DNA: TGTGCCAGCAGCTTAGACAGGGCTGAAGCTTTCTTT; CDR3 protein: CASSLDRAEAFF
D gene: TRBD1; V gene: TRBV20-1; J gene: TRBJ2-2; clone size: many; CDR3 DNA: TGCAGTGCAGTACAGGGGGGTGGCACCGGGGAGCTGTTTTTT; CDR3 protein: CSAVQGGGTGELFF
D gene: TRBD1; V gene: TRBV5-5; J gene: TRBJ2-5; clone size: NA; CDR3 DNA: TGTGCCAGCAGCTTGGGCGGACAGGGGCAAGAGACCCAGTACTTC; CDR3 protein: CASSLGGQGQETQYF
D gene: NA; V gene: TRBV19; J gene: TRBJ1-1; clone size: NA; CDR3 DNA: TGTGCCAGTAGTAGCAGGGGGAACACTGAAGCTTTCTTT; CDR3 protein: CASSSRGNTEAFF
D gene: TRBD1; V gene: TRBV20-1; J gene: TRBJ1-4; clone size: NA; CDR3 DNA: TGCAGTGCTAGACCCGGGACAGGGGGTGAAAAACTGTTTTTT; CDR3 protein: CSARPGTGGEKLFF
D gene: TRBD1; V gene: TRBV9; J gene: TRBJ2-7; clone size: NA; CDR3 DNA: TGTGCCAGCAGCCGCGGGACAGGGAATCACGAGCAGTACTTC; CDR3 protein: CASSRGTGNHEQYF
D gene: NA; V gene: TRBV6-4; J gene: TRBJ2-5; clone size: NA; CDR3 DNA: TGTGCCAGCAGTGACCCAGAGACCCAGTACTTC; CDR3 protein: CASSDPETQYF
D gene: NA; V gene: TRBV11-1; J gene: TRBJ2-7; clone size: NA; CDR3 DNA: TGTGCCAGCAGCTCCCGCTGGGACGAGCAGTACTTC; CDR3 protein: CASSSRWDEQYF
D gene: NA; V gene: TRBV2; J gene: TRBJ1-5; clone size: NA; CDR3 DNA: TGTGCCAGCAGCCAGGGAAGTCAGCCCCGGCATTTT; CDR3 protein: CASSQGSQPRHF
D gene: NA; V gene: TRBV28; J gene: TRBJ1-5; clone size: NA; CDR3 DNA: TGTGCCAGCAGTTTGTTGGCAGGTTCGTTCAATCAGCCCCAGCATTTT; CDR3 protein: CASSLLAGSFNQPQHF
D gene: NA; V gene: TRBV20-1; J gene: TRBJ2-5; clone size: NA; CDR3 DNA: TGCAGTGCCCAACTTTCAGAGGCCCAGTACTTC; CDR3 protein: CSAQLSEAQYF
D gene: NA; V gene: TRBV9; J gene: TRBJ2-5; clone size: NA; CDR3 DNA: TGTGCCAGCAGCGTAGCACCTCAAGAGACCCAGTACTTC; CDR3 protein: CASSVAPQETQYF
D gene: NA; V gene: TRBV24-1; J gene: TRBJ2-5; clone size: NA; CDR3 DNA: TGTGCCACCAGTGATTGGGACTTCCGAGAGACCCAGTACTTC; CDR3 protein: CATSDWDFRETQYF
D gene: TRBD2; V gene: TRBV2; J gene: TRBJ2-7; clone size: NA; CDR3 DNA: TGTGCCAGCAAGGCGGGGGGGATCAACGAGCAGTACTTC; CDR3 protein: CASKAGGINEQYF
D gene: TRBD2; V gene: TRBV7-2; J gene: TRBJ2-7; clone size: NA; CDR3 DNA: TGTGCCAGCAGCCAGAGCGGGGGGGCTTCCTTCGAGCAGTACTTC; CDR3 protein: CASSQSGGASFEQYF
D gene: TRBD1; V gene: TRBV4-1; J gene: TRBJ2-7; clone size: NA; CDR3 DNA: TGCGCCAGCCTAGGGACAGGGAGAATCTACGAGCAGTACTTC; CDR3 protein: CASLGTGRIYEQYF
D gene: TRBD1; V gene: TRBV9; J gene: TRBJ1-2; clone size: NA; CDR3 DNA: TGTGCCAGCAGCGCGGGACAGGGCCAGGGCTACACCTTC; CDR3 protein: CASSAGQGQGYTF
D gene: TRBD1; V gene: TRBV19; J gene: TRBJ1-5; clone size: NA; CDR3 DNA: TGTGCCAGTAACTGGGGAGGGGGCCGCAATCAGCCCCAGCATTTT; CDR3 protein: CASNWGGGRNQPQHF